The 24 T cell receptor beta chains listed next were all sequenced from one sample in a study of cytomegalovirus exposure and HLA in healthy donors. Data came from immunoSEQ multiplex PCR; TCRdb stores just in-frame clones and leaves some out. The sample contains some 150,000 clones, approximately 86% of which appear only once. The sample comprised PBMCs. Receptors originate from a man aged 18 to 30 in good health and CMV-seropositive.

CDR3 protein: CAWMEYTGELFF. CDR3 nucleotide sequence: TGTGCCTGGATGGAGTATACCGGGGAGCTGTTTTTT. The chain couples TRBV30 to TRBJ2-2; D call uncertain. There are 12 residues in the CDR3. The germline V gene encodes CDR1 GTSNPN and CDR2 SVGIG (reference sequence). Trimming shortened V by 4 bases and J by 5 bases, and 8 bases separated the two germline ends.

The rearrangement links TRBV18 to TRBJ2-7; D gene ambiguous. CDR3 length: 13 amino acids. CDR1 is KGHSH and CDR2 is LQKENI in the germline V gene. Trimming removed 2 bases at V and 1 base at J, with 6 bases between. The CDR3: CASSPSQSYEQYF. The DNA of the CDR3 is TGTGCCAGCTCACCATCGCAGTCCTACGAGCAGTACTTC.

This clone was seen once. The chain combines TRBV5-4 with TRBJ1-1; possible D gene TRBD1, 6 bases. With 0 bases removed from V and 2 bases from J, the gap between germline ends came to 14 bases. Germline V gene lookup returns CDR1 SGHNT and CDR2 YYREEE (reference sequence). CDR3 size: 16 residues. The CDR3 region has the DNA TGTGCCAGCAGCTTGGGTACTACAGGGAGAAACACTGAAGCTTTCTTT. Translating it yields CASSLGTTGRNTEAFF.

The CDR3 loop is CASSFTASGRSVETQYF. The CDR3 DNA follows: TGTGCCAGCAGCTTCACCGCTAGCGGGAGGTCCGTCGAGACCCAGTACTTC. The gene calls are TRBV7-6 and TRBJ2-5; 11 nucleotides agree with TRBD2. The ends lost 3 bases at V and 5 bases at J; junction bases unmatched: 11. Germline assignment: CDR1 SGHVS and CDR2 FNYEAQ. The length of the CDR3 is 17 residues. Together with reference TRBV7-6 and TRBJ2-5, the CDR3 gives the full variable domain: GAGVSQSPRYKVTKRGQDVALRCDPISGHVSLYWYRQALGQGPEFLTYFNYEAQQDKSGLPNDRFSAERPEGSISTLTIQRTEQRDSAMYRCASSFTASGRSVETQYFGPGTRLLVL.

This clone was counted between two and nine times. Compared with germline, one end of the junction differs, possibly owing to a read error. This chain uses TRBV19 with TRBJ2-1; 7 nucleotides align to TRBD2. Germline V gives CDR1 LNHDA, CDR2 SQIVND (reference sequence). This CDR3 is built from 14 residues. The DNA of the CDR3 is TGTGCTAGTACCCCTGCGGGGGACTACAATGAGCAGTTCTTC. The encoded protein is CASTPAGDYNEQFF.

This chain joins TRBV7-9 and TRBJ1-6; unclear D gene. This CDR3 comprises 16 residues. V was clipped by 7 bases and J by 8 bases, with 21 bases between them. Germline CDR1 reads SEHNR; CDR2 reads FQNEAQ (reference sequence). CDR3 residues: CASTHEGASGDSPLHF. CDR3 DNA: TGTGCCAGCACTCACGAGGGCGCGTCCGGGGATTCACCCCTCCACTTT.

The gene calls are TRBV28 and TRBJ1-2; 7 bases fit TRBD1. V was pared by 10 bases and J by 0 bases, with 8 bases of the junction left unmatched. The CDR3 totals 14 residues. Germline V lookup: CDR1 MDHEN, CDR2 SYDVKM. The CDR3 reads CAIWTGLTNYGYTF. The CDR3 DNA reads TGTGCCATCTGGACAGGCCTGACTAACTATGGCTACACCTTC.

In regard to this clone: An end of the junction does not agree with germline; a read error may underlie this. The V call is TRBV13, the J call TRBJ2-5, with TRBD2 identical over 14 bases. Germline V lookup: CDR1 PRHDT, CDR2 FYEKMQ (reference sequence). The CDR3 is 15 residues long. CDR3 protein: CANSGGLAGAETQYF. The CDR3, as DNA: TGTGCCAACAGCGGGGGACTAGCGGGAGCAGAGACCCAGTACTTC.

The V call is TRBV7-2, the J call TRBJ2-1, with D maybe TRBD2 (6 bases). The V end lost 5 bases, the J end lost 6 bases, and 14 bases lay between the germline ends. The CDR3 contains 14 residues. Per the germline V gene, CDR1 is SGHTA and CDR2 is FQGNSA. The CDR3 reads CASSVGGPPNEQFF. The CDR3 DNA reads TGTGCCAGCAGCGTCGGAGGGCCCCCCAATGAGCAGTTCTTC.

The gene calls are TRBV6-1 and TRBJ2-5; no firm D call. The germline V and J ends were trimmed by 5 bases and 0 bases, with 7 bases remaining between them. The CDR3 totals 13 residues. Germline loops: CDR1 MNHNS, CDR2 SASEGT. The CDR3 here is CASSINYQETQYF. The CDR3 bases are TGTGCCAGCAGTATCAATTACCAAGAGACCCAGTACTTC.

J is TRBJ2-1 and V is TRBV14; 10 positions match TRBD2. V trimming: 3 bases; J trimming: 9 bases; junction bases outside the gene matches: 11. The CDR3 length is 16 residues. Germline V gene sequence: CDR1 SGHDN, CDR2 FVKESK. This chain's CDR3 is CASSHRSSGRRGEQFF. CDR3 DNA: TGTGCCAGCAGCCATAGGTCTAGCGGGAGAAGAGGTGAGCAGTTCTTC.

This chain uses TRBV4-2 with TRBJ1-1; D might be TRBD1 (6 bases). V was pared by 5 bases and J by 5 bases, with 18 bases between. The CDR3 is made up of 15 amino acids. The germline V gene encodes CDR1 LGHNA and CDR2 YNFKEQ. Here the CDR3 DNA reads TGTGCCAGCAGCAACCCCTTGGGGGGGGCGACTGAAGCTTTCTTT. The encoded protein is CASSNPLGGATEAFF.

This chain's CDR3 is CASSAWTSGGFNEQFF. DNA of the CDR3: TGTGCCAGCAGTGCCTGGACTAGCGGGGGGTTCAATGAGCAGTTCTTC. The chain joins TRBV6-1 to TRBJ2-1; 14 nucleotides match TRBD2. The ends lost 4 bases at V and 6 bases at J; junction bases unmatched: 5. CDR3 size: 16 residues. Germline V gene data show CDR1 as MNHNS and CDR2 as SASEGT.

This clone has a single count. The CDR3 spells CASSGGPPTDTQYF. CDR3 bases: TGTGCCAGCAGTGGAGGTCCACCCACAGATACGCAGTATTTT. The V and J genes are TRBV2 and TRBJ2-3; D call uncertain. Germline values: CDR1 SNHLY, CDR2 FYNNEI. The CDR3 consists of 14 residues. Trimming removed 4 bases from V and 2 bases from J, with 10 bases in between.

The chain has TRBV7-2 and TRBJ2-5, with TRBD1 matching over 10 bases. The germline V gene has CDR1 SGHTA and CDR2 FQGNSA. CDR3 length: 16 residues. V gave up 5 bases and J gave up 5 bases; unmatched junction bases: 11. CDR3 in DNA: TGTGCCAGCAGCCCACACATTGGGACAGGGGTGGAGACCCAGTACTTC. This translates into CASSPHIGTGVETQYF. The variable domain in full, with the rest retrieved from reference TRBV7-2 and TRBJ2-5, is GAGVSQSPSNKVTEKGKDVELRCDPISGHTALYWYRQSLGQGLEFLIYFQGNSAPDKSGLPSDRFSAERTGGSVSTLTIQRTQQEDSAVYLCASSPHIGTGVETQYFGPGTRLLVL.

Only one count was recorded for this clone. J is TRBJ1-4 and V is TRBV6-1; 7 bases are shared with TRBD1. The CDR3 runs 15 residues. V dropped 4 bases and J dropped 4; count of bases not matched to a gene: 6. Germline CDR1 and CDR2: MNHNS and SASEGT. CDR3 protein: CASSATGTDNEKLFF. CDR3 DNA: TGTGCCAGCAGTGCCACCGGGACAGATAATGAAAAACTGTTTTTT.

The chain joins TRBV11-2 to TRBJ2-7; 7 nucleotides agree with TRBD2. Germline assignment: CDR1 SGHAT and CDR2 FQNNGV. This CDR3 spans 14 amino acids. Losses at the gene ends were 7 bases for V and 0 bases for J; bases not matched to a gene: 6. The CDR3 DNA reads TGTGCCAGCACCAGCGGGATGGACTCCTACGAGCAGTACTTC. This codes for CASTSGMDSYEQYF.

This chain uses TRBV11-2 with TRBJ1-5; D uncertain. Germline CDR1 reads SGHAT; CDR2 reads FQNNGV. The ends were cut back, 0 bases at V and 3 bases at J, with 9 bases in the middle. There are 15 residues in the CDR3. Written as DNA, the CDR3 is TGTGCCAGCAGCTTAGAGTTTTCAGACAATCAGCCCCAGCATTTT. It is translated as CASSLEFSDNQPQHF.

The chain carries TRBV15 and TRBJ2-5, with 7 bases that match TRBD2. The CDR3 has 13 residues. J gave up 5 bases and V 5 bases, and 5 bases lay outside the gene matches. Germline V gene lookup returns CDR1 LNHNV and CDR2 YYDKDF (reference sequence). CDR3 sequence: CATSWGGMETQYF. The CDR3 coding sequence is TGTGCCACCAGCTGGGGGGGTATGGAGACCCAGTACTTC.

The chain recombines TRBV28 with TRBJ1-5; D is ambiguous. CDR1 and CDR2 from the germline V gene are MDHEN and SYDVKM. Trimming stripped 6 bases from V and 9 bases from J, with 9 bases between. The CDR3 totals 11 residues. The chain's CDR3 is CASSGSTPQHF. CDR3 DNA: TGTGCCAGCAGCGGGTCTACGCCCCAGCATTTT.

The gene calls are TRBV28 and TRBJ1-2, with D hard to call. The CDR3 runs to 12 residues. The V gene lost 4 bases and the J gene lost 8 bases, with 11 bases spanning the gap. The germline CDR1 and CDR2 sequences are MDHEN and SYDVKM. CDR3 coding DNA: TGTGCCAGCAGTTCACCATTACAAGGCTACACCTTC. Amino acids: CASSSPLQGYTF.

The CDR3 here is CASGPHGTGSLSIEQYF. The CDR3 DNA reads as TGTGCTAGTGGTCCCCACGGGACAGGGTCCCTCTCGATCGAGCAGTACTTC. This chain links TRBV12-5 with TRBJ2-7; 9 bases line up with TRBD1. CDR1 and CDR2 (germline): LGHNT, FRNRAP. The V segment lost 5 bases and the J segment 6 bases; nucleotides outside the gene matches: 17. The CDR3 length is 17 residues.

V usage is TRBV5-6 and J usage is TRBJ1-3; 9 nucleotides match TRBD1. Germline trimming cut 3 bases from V and 8 bases from J; bases unmatched to any gene: 6. The CDR3 has 14 amino acids. Germline V gene data show CDR1 as SGHDT and CDR2 as YYEEEE. The chain's CDR3 is CASSSGTGTDTIYF. CDR3 bases: TGTGCCAGCAGCTCCGGGACAGGGACGGACACCATATATTTT.

This chain's CDR3 is CASSPGGRRNTEAFF. CDR3 nucleotide sequence: TGTGCCAGCAGCCCCGGGGGGAGGAGGAACACTGAAGCTTTCTTT. The chain joins TRBV11-2 to TRBJ1-1; the D gene is possibly TRBD1 (5 bases). The germline V gene encodes CDR1 SGHAT and CDR2 FQNNGV. V gave up 5 bases and J gave up 1 base, with 14 bases separating them. CDR3 length: 15 amino acids.